The next 30 T cell receptor beta chains were all read from a single sample in a study of blood T cell repertoires in COVID-19. Data came from immunoSEQ multiplex PCR; TCRdb stores just in-frame clones and leaves some out. This sample carries roughly 220,000 clones, around 84% of them seen once, and the ten largest clones take about 3%. The sample taken for sequencing was peripheral blood. All receptors derive from a man aged 45 to 65 who had recovered from COVID-19.

V and J are TRBV7-6 and TRBJ2-3; no reliable D call. V lost 1 base and J lost 1, with 21 bases in between. The CDR3 length is 19 residues. From germline, CDR1 is SGHVS and CDR2 FNYEAQ. The CDR3 bases are TGTGCCAGCAGCTTAGTTCCGCGGCAGCTCGTGATTCGCACAGATACGCAGTATTTT. It yields the protein CASSLVPRQLVIRTDTQYF.

The V call is TRBV6-1, the J call TRBJ1-5; 8 bases are a match to TRBD1. The ends lost 1 base at V and 6 bases at J; junction bases unmatched: 5. Germline assignment: CDR1 MNHNS and CDR2 SASEGT. This CDR3 contains 15 residues. This chain's CDR3 is CASSEGRGLSQPQHF. In nucleotides, the CDR3 is TGTGCCAGCAGTGAAGGCAGGGGGCTGAGTCAGCCCCAGCATTTT.

The CDR3 coding sequence is TGTGCCTGGAGTGCGTGGCAGGGCTACAATGAGCAGTTCTTC. Protein product: CAWSAWQGYNEQFF. The chain has TRBV30 and TRBJ2-1, with a possible D match to TRBD1 (5 bases). The V gene's germline CDR1 is GTSNPN and CDR2 SVGIG (reference sequence). CDR3 length: 14 residues. V was cut by 1 base and J by 3 bases, with 10 bases left in between.

The gene calls are TRBV9 and TRBJ2-1; 8 nucleotides align to TRBD1. CDR3 size: 15 residues. The V and J ends lost 2 bases and 6 bases, in that order; junction bases with no gene match: 7. Germline assignment: CDR1 SGDLS and CDR2 YYNGEE. The chain's CDR3 is CASSVIGQGPNEQFF. As DNA, the CDR3 is TGTGCCAGCAGCGTTATAGGACAGGGACCCAATGAGCAGTTCTTC.

The J gene is TRBJ1-1, the V gene TRBV14; D ambiguous. CDR3 length: 15 residues. The V gene lost 3 bases and the J gene lost 5 bases, with 16 bases spanning the gap. Per the germline V gene, CDR1 is SGHDN and CDR2 is FVKESK. The CDR3 DNA follows: TGTGCCAGCAGCCACCCGATGGGAGGTGGGACTGAAGCTTTCTTT. As protein: CASSHPMGGGTEAFF.

The chain is built from TRBV5-1 and TRBJ1-4; TRBD1 matches 7 bases. Germline assignment: CDR1 SGHRS and CDR2 YFSETQ. V lost 4 bases and J lost 8; bases outside the gene matches: 14. The CDR3 is 16 residues long. CDR3 protein: CASSLTKTGPGEKLFF. DNA of the CDR3: TGCGCCAGCAGCCTTACGAAGACAGGGCCGGGGGAAAAACTGTTTTTT.

The chain uses TRBV28 and TRBJ1-4; the D gene is possibly TRBD1 (6 bases). The CDR3 consists of 15 residues. Per germline, CDR1 MDHEN and CDR2 SYDVKM. Trimming left V 5 bases short and J 8 bases short, with 18 bases between. The CDR3 nucleotides are TGTGCCAGCAGTAGACACGGGGGGGGCCAGGAAAAACTGTTTTTT. It is translated as CASSRHGGGQEKLFF.

This chain links TRBV28 with TRBJ2-1; TRBD2 agrees at 12 bases. V shed 2 bases, J shed 8 bases, and the junction held 16 bases outside the gene matches. CDR3 length: 19 residues. The germline CDR1 and CDR2 sequences are MDHEN and SYDVKM. CDR3 residues: CASSLLRAASGRAGDEQFF. The CDR3 DNA is TGTGCCAGCAGTTTACTCCGAGCAGCTAGCGGGAGGGCCGGCGATGAGCAGTTCTTC.

The genes are TRBV27 and TRBJ2-1, with TRBD1 matching over 7 bases. The CDR3 consists of 17 residues. The germline CDR1 and CDR2 sequences are MNHEY and SMNVEV (reference sequence). The J segment lost 6 bases and the V segment lost 5 bases, leaving 16 bases of the junction unmatched. CDR3 region: CASSPSAQTGSVNEQFF. The CDR3 nucleotides read TGTGCCAGCAGTCCGTCCGCCCAGACAGGGTCTGTCAATGAGCAGTTCTTC.

The chain combines TRBV10-1 with TRBJ1-2; D is possibly TRBD1 (6 bases). Germline V lookup: CDR1 WNHNN, CDR2 SYGVQD (reference sequence). Trimming left V 5 bases short and J 6 bases short, with 13 bases between. The CDR3 spans 13 residues. CDR3 DNA sequence: TGCGCCAGCAGTCGTTACAGGGACGATGGCTACACCTTC. Residues: CASSRYRDDGYTF.

The chain employs TRBV7-6 and TRBJ2-5, with D perhaps TRBD2 (6 bases). Looked up from germline, CDR1 is SGHVS and CDR2 is FNYEAQ. CDR3 length: 16 amino acids. V was clipped by 5 bases and J by 2 bases, with 18 bases between them. The CDR3 bases are TGTGCCAGCAGCCGAGGTACGGCGGGAATTCAAGAGACCCAGTACTTC. Protein product: CASSRGTAGIQETQYF.

V is TRBV19 and J is TRBJ1-4; 10 positions match TRBD1. Germline CDR1 reads LNHDA; CDR2 reads SQIVND (reference sequence). The CDR3 has 15 amino acids. After removal of 9 bases from V and 8 bases from J, the junction contained 12 bases not matched to a gene. The CDR3 spells CASSSPGQGSEKLFF. For the CDR3, the DNA is TGTGCCAGCTCAAGTCCGGGACAGGGGTCCGAAAAACTGTTTTTT.

The genes are TRBV28 and TRBJ2-7; 8 bases are a match to TRBD2. The junction had 4 bases not matched to a gene; V was cut back by 4 bases and J by 2 bases. Germline assignment: CDR1 MDHEN and CDR2 SYDVKM. The CDR3 extends over 14 amino acids. CDR3 in DNA: TGTGCCAGCAGTTCTAGCGGGTGGGCCTACGAGCAGTACTTC. Translated, it gives CASSSSGWAYEQYF.

J is TRBJ2-3 and V is TRBV6-5; 8 bases match TRBD2. The CDR3 is 13 residues long. After removal of 0 bases from V and 10 bases from J, the junction contained 3 bases not matched to a gene. Germline CDR1 and CDR2: MNHEY and SVGAGI. In DNA, the CDR3 is TGTGCCAGCAGTTACTCTGCGGGAGGAGCGCAGTATTTT. Its translation is CASSYSAGGAQYF.

The J gene is TRBJ2-7, the V gene TRBV6-6, with 9 bases lining up with TRBD1. The length of the CDR3 is 15 residues. The J segment lost 3 bases and the V segment lost 6 bases, leaving 9 bases of the junction unmatched. The germline V gene has CDR1 MNHNY and CDR2 SVGAGI (reference sequence). The CDR3 region is CASRRTGDFVYEQYF. The CDR3 nucleotides are TGTGCCAGCAGACGGACAGGGGACTTTGTCTACGAGCAGTACTTC.

About this clone: At the DNA level, this CDR3 is encoded by other sequences in the same sample as well. This rearrangement joins TRBV28 to TRBJ1-2; D ambiguous. Trimming removed 5 bases at V and 2 bases at J, with 3 bases between. The CDR3 consists of 11 residues. CDR1 is MDHEN and CDR2 is SYDVKM in the germline V gene. CDR3 DNA: TGTGCCAGCAGTATAAACTATGGCTACACCTTC. Amino acids: CASSINYGYTF.

A single count supports this clone. The J gene is TRBJ2-1, the V gene TRBV24-1; 11 bases are shared with TRBD1. The J segment lost 8 bases and the V segment lost 2 bases, leaving 4 bases of the junction unmatched. The CDR3 contains 15 residues. In germline, CDR1 is KGHDR, CDR2 SFDVKD. CDR3 coding DNA: TGTGCCACCAGTGATTCTGGACAGGGGGCTTATGAGCAGTTCTTC. It yields the protein CATSDSGQGAYEQFF.

V gene TRBV19 combines with J gene TRBJ2-6; D uncertain. The V end was cut by 5 bases, the J end by 0 bases, with 14 bases between. Germline V gene data show CDR1 as LNHDA and CDR2 as SQIVND (reference sequence). The CDR3 is 17 amino acids. The CDR3 coding sequence is TGTGCCAGTAGTCCCGCAGAGGCTGGCTCTGGGGCCAACGTCCTGACTTTC. It translates to CASSPAEAGSGANVLTF.

The J gene is TRBJ2-1, the V gene TRBV4-1; D uncertain. Germline loops: CDR1 MGHRA, CDR2 YSYEKL. With 2 bases removed from V and 6 bases from J, the gap between germline ends came to 8 bases. There are 13 residues in the CDR3. The CDR3 is CASSQLMRNEQFF. For the CDR3, the DNA is TGCGCCAGCAGCCAACTGATGCGCAATGAGCAGTTCTTC.

The rearrangement joins TRBV27 to TRBJ2-2, with TRBD2 matching 13 bases. Losses at the gene ends were 6 bases for V and 6 bases for J; bases not matched to a gene: 4. The CDR3 has 15 amino acids. The V gene's germline CDR1 is MNHEY and CDR2 SMNVEV (reference sequence). The chain's CDR3 is CASRTGTSGAGELFF. The CDR3 DNA follows: TGTGCCAGCAGGACCGGGACTAGCGGGGCCGGGGAGCTGTTTTTT.

This rearrangement joins TRBV6-6 to TRBJ2-6; a possible D gene is TRBD1 (5 bases). V was shortened by 7 bases and J by 0 bases, with 13 bases between the two germline ends. This CDR3 spans 16 amino acids. The germline CDR1 and CDR2 sequences are MNHNY and SVGAGI (reference sequence). The CDR3 sequence is CASTSKGSSGANVLTF. CDR3 in DNA: TGTGCCAGCACCTCCAAGGGGTCCTCTGGGGCCAACGTCCTGACTTTC.

The gene calls are TRBV28 and TRBJ2-3, with 9 bases matching TRBD2. The V gene's germline CDR1 is MDHEN and CDR2 SYDVKM. V was clipped by 3 bases and J by 2 bases; unmatched bases: 12. CDR3 length equals 18 residues. CDR3 DNA: TGTGCCAGCAGTTTCTCGCCGGGGGGCGGGAGGGACACAGATACGCAGTATTTT. Its translation is CASSFSPGGGRDTDTQYF.

V gene TRBV6-5 combines with J gene TRBJ2-5; D is uncertain. CDR3 length equals 13 residues. Trimming stripped 2 bases from V and 1 base from J, with 5 bases between. Germline values: CDR1 MNHEY, CDR2 SVGAGI. CDR3 amino acids: CASSYVFQETQYF. CDR3 in DNA: TGTGCCAGCAGTTACGTCTTCCAAGAGACCCAGTACTTC.

This clone occurred a few times. The chain recombines TRBV18 with TRBJ2-1; 13 bases match TRBD2. CDR1 KGHSH and CDR2 LQKENI come from the germline V gene. CDR3 length equals 16 residues. The junction had 3 bases not matched to a gene; V was cut back by 1 base and J by 6 bases. CDR3 protein: CASSPQGTSGTNEQFF. The DNA of the CDR3 is TGTGCCAGCTCACCACAAGGGACTAGCGGGACCAATGAGCAGTTCTTC.

The chain joins TRBV7-9 to TRBJ2-3; D unresolved. In germline, CDR1 is SEHNR, CDR2 FQNEAQ (reference sequence). The CDR3 is made up of 15 amino acids. V was trimmed by 0 bases and J by 1 base, leaving 8 bases between them. CDR3 coding DNA: TGTGCCAGCAGCTTAGCCGGTTTCGGCACAGATACGCAGTATTTT. Protein product: CASSLAGFGTDTQYF.

This clone was detected only once. This sequence joins TRBV19 and TRBJ2-7; possible D gene TRBD2, 5 bases. V was trimmed by 0 bases and J by 4 bases, leaving 7 bases between them. CDR3 size: 13 residues. From germline, CDR1 is LNHDA and CDR2 SQIVND (reference sequence). The CDR3 coding sequence is TGTGCCAGTAGTATAGAAGGCGGGTACGAGCAGTACTTC. Residues: CASSIEGGYEQYF.

This rearrangement joins TRBV18 to TRBJ2-2; TRBD2 agrees at 11 bases. The CDR3 contains 17 residues. Germline values: CDR1 KGHSH, CDR2 LQKENI. V gave up 5 bases and J gave up 6 bases; unmatched junction bases: 11. CDR3 nucleotides: TGTGCCAGCTCATCAAACCTACTAGCGGGAGAATCCGGGGAGCTGTTTTTT. Translated: CASSSNLLAGESGELFF.

This clone was detected only once. J is TRBJ2-7 and V is TRBV7-9; TRBD2 aligns across 7 bases. J was trimmed by 3 bases and V by 2 bases; bases with no gene match: 7. Germline CDR1 is SEHNR and CDR2 is FQNEAQ (reference sequence). The CDR3 runs 15 residues. CDR3 coding DNA: TGTGCCAGCAGCTTACGGGGGGACTCTCACTACGAGCAGTACTTC. Its protein product is CASSLRGDSHYEQYF.

V and J are TRBV28 and TRBJ2-7; 13 positions match TRBD2. The junction had 3 bases not matched to a gene; V was cut back by 6 bases and J by 4 bases. Germline CDR1 is MDHEN and CDR2 is SYDVKM. The length of the CDR3 is 14 residues. In nucleotides, the CDR3 is TGTGCCAGCAGCGGACTAGCGGGAGTGTACGAGCAGTACTTC. It specifies CASSGLAGVYEQYF.

The chain carries TRBV9 and TRBJ2-3; 8 bases map to TRBD2. The J segment lost 0 bases and the V segment lost 4 bases, leaving 10 bases of the junction unmatched. The CDR3 consists of 17 residues. CDR1 is SGDLS, CDR2 YYNGEE, per germline. CDR3 in DNA: TGTGCCAGCAGCCCAATAAGCGGGAGAACCAGCACAGATACGCAGTATTTT. Protein sequence: CASSPISGRTSTDTQYF.